A selection of T cell receptor beta chains follows, all from one sample in a study of cytomegalovirus exposure and HLA in healthy donors. Only in-frame clones appear in the TCRdb table, and some are missing; sequencing was by immunoSEQ multiplex PCR. The table shows under 150,000 clones, with nearly 85% occurring only once. The sample comprised PBMCs. The receptors stem from a boy younger than 18 in good health and CMV-seronegative. The CDR3 runs from the conserved cysteine through the conserved F or W. The D gene is left open where the match is weak. Size values are once, few and many counts, or a class for expanded clones, and some rows have none.

d_call: TRBD2; v_call: TRBV4-1; j_call: TRBJ2-5; clone_size: .; cdr3_nt: TGCGCCAGCAGCCAGGGGGGACTAGCGGAAGAGACCCAGTACTTC; cdr3_aa: CASSQGGLAEETQYF
d_call: .; v_call: TRBV28; j_call: TRBJ2-7; clone_size: .; cdr3_nt: TGTGCCAGCAGTCCCAATTCACTTGGGGCGACCTACGAGCAGTACTTC; cdr3_aa: CASSPNSLGATYEQYF
d_call: TRBD1; v_call: TRBV11-3; j_call: TRBJ2-1; clone_size: .; cdr3_nt: TGTGCCAGCAGCTCTACAGGGGGATGGAATGAGCAGTTCTTC; cdr3_aa: CASSSTGGWNEQFF
d_call: TRBD2; v_call: TRBV10-3; j_call: TRBJ2-7; clone_size: .; cdr3_nt: TGTGCCATCAGCTACGGACTAGTAGAGTACGAGCAGTACTTC; cdr3_aa: CAISYGLVEYEQYF
d_call: .; v_call: TRBV7-8; j_call: TRBJ1-5; clone_size: .; cdr3_nt: TGTGCCAGCAGCCCCGGGAGGGACAGCAATCAGCCCCAGCATTTT; cdr3_aa: CASSPGRDSNQPQHF
d_call: TRBD2; v_call: TRBV7-9; j_call: TRBJ2-2; clone_size: .; cdr3_nt: TGTGCCAGCAAGGCGGGAGGGACGAACACCGGGGAGCTGTTTTTT; cdr3_aa: CASKAGGTNTGELFF
d_call: .; v_call: TRBV4-2; j_call: TRBJ2-5; clone_size: .; cdr3_nt: TGTGCCAGCAGCCAGGGGGCTCCCGAGGGCCAAGAGACCCAGTACTTC; cdr3_aa: CASSQGAPEGQETQYF
d_call: TRBD2; v_call: TRBV27; j_call: TRBJ2-1; clone_size: .; cdr3_nt: TGTGCCAGCAGTTTATCCCCCCGGGGGGGAAGGGAGCAGTTCTTC; cdr3_aa: CASSLSPRGGREQFF
d_call: TRBD1; v_call: TRBV4-2; j_call: TRBJ1-2; clone_size: .; cdr3_nt: TGTGCCAGCAGCCACGCGGACAGGGGGCGTGGCTACACCTTC; cdr3_aa: CASSHADRGRGYTF
d_call: TRBD2; v_call: TRBV2; j_call: TRBJ2-3; clone_size: .; cdr3_nt: TGTGCCAGCAGTGAAGAGTTAACGGGGGGGAGAGATACGCAGTATTTT; cdr3_aa: CASSEELTGGRDTQYF
d_call: .; v_call: TRBV11-2; j_call: TRBJ1-1; clone_size: .; cdr3_nt: TGTGCCAGCACCCCCGGGGGGTGGACTTTTTGGACTGAAGCTTTCTTT; cdr3_aa: CASTPGGWTFWTEAFF
d_call: .; v_call: TRBV9; j_call: TRBJ1-1; clone_size: few; cdr3_nt: TGTGCCAGCAGCCCTTTGAGTGCTGAAGCTTTCTTT; cdr3_aa: CASSPLSAEAFF
d_call: .; v_call: TRBV4-3; j_call: TRBJ2-3; clone_size: .; cdr3_nt: TGCGCCAGCAGTCTAGACGCGCGGGTGGAAGATACGCAGTATTTT; cdr3_aa: CASSLDARVEDTQYF
d_call: TRBD2; v_call: TRBV4-2; j_call: TRBJ2-1; clone_size: once; cdr3_nt: TGTGCCAGCAGCCAAGAAGTAGCGGGAGGGCCCAATGAGCAGTTCTTC; cdr3_aa: CASSQEVAGGPNEQFF